This T cell receptor beta chain was captured in a study of T cells expressing NK-cell markers. TCRdb re-called the 5' RACE reads and gives one entry per CDR3 protein, without DNA. The sample totals hundreds of thousands of distinct CDR3 sequences. The CDR3 is made up of 13 amino acids. This rearrangement joins TRBV12-3 or TRBV12-4 to TRBJ1-2; TCRdb indicates TRBD1, and absent DNA this call remains unverified. The sample consisted of blood T cells: a sorted CD56 or NKG2C T cell subset, CD4+ or CD8+ T cells, or bulk PBMC T cells (not recorded which). This sequence was found in a woman between 18 and 70 years old in good health. CDR3 amino acids: CASTLIGGGGYTF.